What follows are 13 T cell receptor beta chains derived from one specimen sequenced in a study of blood T cell repertoires in COVID-19. Profiling relied on immunoSEQ multiplex PCR, and the TCRdb table lists in-frame clones only, not all of them. The sample lists about 13,000 clones, 90% occurring once. Sequenced sample: peripheral blood. The receptors shown here come from a human donor with active COVID-19. The donor label of this sample is uncertain.

CDR3 sequence: CASSRGGAWNEQFF. CDR3 in DNA: TGTGCCAGCAGCCGCGGGGGGGCCTGGAATGAGCAGTTCTTC. The V and J genes are TRBV6-5 and TRBJ2-1; 9 bases map to TRBD2. Germline V lookup: CDR1 MNHEY, CDR2 SVGAGI. J lost 7 bases, V lost 6 bases, and 7 bases had no gene match. There are 14 residues in the CDR3.

This chain joins TRBV7-8 and TRBJ2-7, with a weak D call TRBD2 (5 bases). Trimming cost V 3 bases and J 2 bases, with 17 bases left between them. Germline V gives CDR1 SGHVS, CDR2 FQNEAQ. The CDR3 extends over 16 amino acids. The CDR3 region is CASSLDRKTIPYEQYF. The CDR3, as DNA: TGTGCCAGCAGCTTGGATCGCAAGACTATTCCCTACGAGCAGTACTTC.

This sequence joins TRBV14 and TRBJ2-2, with D possibly TRBD1 on 6 matching bases. This CDR3 contains 15 residues. CDR1 is SGHDN and CDR2 is FVKESK in the germline V gene. V lost 4 bases and J lost 4, with 13 bases in between. The CDR3 protein is CASSRSTGSTGELFF. In nucleotides, the CDR3 is TGTGCCAGCAGCCGATCGACAGGTTCCACCGGGGAGCTGTTTTTT.

The chain employs TRBV19 and TRBJ1-5, with 7 positions matching TRBD1. This CDR3 has 14 amino acids. Losses at the gene ends were 5 bases for V and 2 bases for J; bases not matched to a gene: 3. CDR1 is LNHDA, CDR2 SQIVND, per germline (reference sequence). DNA of the CDR3: TGTGCCAGTAGTGCAGGGACAGGCAATCAGCCCCAGCATTTT. It codes for CASSAGTGNQPQHF.

Here the CDR3 DNA reads TGTGCTAGTGGTTTGGTACGGGGGGAGGGGAGAGAGAATGAGCAGTTCTTC. This codes for CASGLVRGEGRENEQFF. The V call is TRBV12-5, the J call TRBJ2-1; TRBD2 matches at 7 bases. Germline CDR1 and CDR2: LGHNT and FRNRAP. The trim removed 0 bases at V and 7 bases at J, leaving 12 bases unmatched. The CDR3 totals 17 residues.

The rearrangement uses TRBV12-5 and TRBJ2-2; 10 bases match TRBD2. The CDR3 is made up of 18 amino acids. Germline V gives CDR1 LGHNT, CDR2 FRNRAP. V lost 4 bases to trimming and J lost 5 bases; unmatched junction nucleotides: 13. CDR3 bases: TGTGCTAGTGGTTCCTTCTCCTCTAGCGGGGGTGTAACCGGGGAGCTGTTTTTT. Protein product: CASGSFSSSGGVTGELFF.

The V call is TRBV2, the J call TRBJ1-5; 7 bases are a match to TRBD1. V gave up 4 bases and J gave up 7 bases; unmatched junction bases: 13. Germline-derived CDR1 and CDR2 are SNHLY and FYNNEI. The CDR3 runs 16 residues. The CDR3 nucleotides are TGTGCCAGCAGTGGGGGACAGACGGTATTTGGCCAGCCCCAGCATTTT. Translated, it gives CASSGGQTVFGQPQHF.

This clone was found once. The chain links TRBV2 to TRBJ1-4; D call uncertain. CDR3 length: 14 residues. Germline CDR1 and CDR2: SNHLY and FYNNEI. Deletions cut 5 bases from V and 13 bases from J, with 20 bases between. CDR3 coding DNA: TGTGCCAGCAGTCCCGGGAGTGGAAGGTTTGGACTGTTTTTT. The encoded protein is CASSPGSGRFGLFF.

The rearrangement joins TRBV19 to TRBJ1-1, with 7 bases identical to TRBD1. Germline V CDR1 and CDR2: LNHDA, SQIVND (reference sequence). The CDR3 runs 14 residues. With V trimmed by 3 bases and J by 2 bases, 3 bases remained unmatched. The CDR3: CASSIVGGNTEAFF. The CDR3 DNA is TGTGCCAGTAGTATTGTAGGGGGCAACACTGAAGCTTTCTTT.

The chain recombines TRBV5-1 with TRBJ2-7, with TRBD2 matching 9 bases. CDR1 is SGHRS, CDR2 YFSETQ, per germline. J gave up 5 bases and V 4 bases, and 13 bases lay outside the gene matches. This CDR3 has 16 residues. The CDR3, as DNA: TGCGCCAGCAGCAAATCCATAGCGGGGGCTGGAGACGAGCAGTACTTC. Translation gives CASSKSIAGAGDEQYF. Filled out from reference TRBV5-1 and TRBJ2-7, the complete variable domain reads KAGVTQTPRYLIKTRGQQVTLSCSPISGHRSVSWYQQTPGQGLQFLFEYFSETQRNKGNFPGRFSGRQFSNSRSEMNVSTLELGDSALYLCASSKSIAGAGDEQYFGPGTRLTVT.

This clone came up once. The chain couples TRBV7-2 to TRBJ1-2, with 7 bases matching TRBD1. Unmatched junction bases numbered 7, after V lost 5 bases and J lost 4 bases. The V gene's germline CDR1 is SGHTA and CDR2 FQGNSA. This CDR3 contains 14 residues. The DNA of the CDR3 is TGTGCCAGCAGCGCCGGACAGGAAACCTATGGCTACACCTTC. Its translation: CASSAGQETYGYTF.

This chain links TRBV5-1 with TRBJ2-7; TRBD1 matches 8 bases. Germline loops: CDR1 SGHRS, CDR2 YFSETQ. The CDR3 consists of 14 residues. V dropped 2 bases and J dropped 4; count of bases not matched to a gene: 5. The CDR3 here is CASSFGTGPYEQYF. In DNA, the CDR3 is TGCGCCAGCAGCTTCGGGACAGGACCGTACGAGCAGTACTTC.

The genes are TRBV5-6 and TRBJ2-2; 8 nucleotides line up with TRBD2. This CDR3 spans 15 amino acids. The germline gives CDR1 SGHDT, CDR2 YYEEEE. The V segment lost 4 bases and the J segment 2 bases; nucleotides outside the gene matches: 4. The CDR3 nucleotides are TGTGCCAGCAGCCCCGGGGGGGGCAACACCGGGGAGCTGTTTTTT. Its protein is CASSPGGGNTGELFF.